The clone carrying this T cell receptor (beta chain) showed up many times. No antigen is known for it. This sample was taken from a study of CD8 T cells in ankylosing spondylitis. Study-wide points: Reported data indicate significant enrichment of disease-linked clones within matched ankylosing spondylitis synovial fluid.

TCRdb re-called the 5' RACE reads through MiXCR, storing one row per CDR3 protein. The repertoire holds roughly 120,000 distinct CDR3 sequences, with roughly 15% as singletons. Germline V gene sequence: CDR1 MGHRA, CDR2 YSYEKL. The CDR3 has 15 residues. Trimming removed 0 bases from V and 5 bases from J; junction bases left unmatched: 2. Sequencing was done on a sample of blood, either unsorted or a sorted T cell fraction (not recorded which). The chain has TRBV4-1 and TRBJ2-7, with 12 bases matching TRBD1. This TCR was recovered from a female donor with ankylosing spondylitis or in good health (not recorded which). The CDR3, as DNA: TGCGCCAGCAGCCAAGAGGGACAGGGGGCCAACGAGCAGTACTTC. Amino acid sequence: CASSQEGQGANEQYF.